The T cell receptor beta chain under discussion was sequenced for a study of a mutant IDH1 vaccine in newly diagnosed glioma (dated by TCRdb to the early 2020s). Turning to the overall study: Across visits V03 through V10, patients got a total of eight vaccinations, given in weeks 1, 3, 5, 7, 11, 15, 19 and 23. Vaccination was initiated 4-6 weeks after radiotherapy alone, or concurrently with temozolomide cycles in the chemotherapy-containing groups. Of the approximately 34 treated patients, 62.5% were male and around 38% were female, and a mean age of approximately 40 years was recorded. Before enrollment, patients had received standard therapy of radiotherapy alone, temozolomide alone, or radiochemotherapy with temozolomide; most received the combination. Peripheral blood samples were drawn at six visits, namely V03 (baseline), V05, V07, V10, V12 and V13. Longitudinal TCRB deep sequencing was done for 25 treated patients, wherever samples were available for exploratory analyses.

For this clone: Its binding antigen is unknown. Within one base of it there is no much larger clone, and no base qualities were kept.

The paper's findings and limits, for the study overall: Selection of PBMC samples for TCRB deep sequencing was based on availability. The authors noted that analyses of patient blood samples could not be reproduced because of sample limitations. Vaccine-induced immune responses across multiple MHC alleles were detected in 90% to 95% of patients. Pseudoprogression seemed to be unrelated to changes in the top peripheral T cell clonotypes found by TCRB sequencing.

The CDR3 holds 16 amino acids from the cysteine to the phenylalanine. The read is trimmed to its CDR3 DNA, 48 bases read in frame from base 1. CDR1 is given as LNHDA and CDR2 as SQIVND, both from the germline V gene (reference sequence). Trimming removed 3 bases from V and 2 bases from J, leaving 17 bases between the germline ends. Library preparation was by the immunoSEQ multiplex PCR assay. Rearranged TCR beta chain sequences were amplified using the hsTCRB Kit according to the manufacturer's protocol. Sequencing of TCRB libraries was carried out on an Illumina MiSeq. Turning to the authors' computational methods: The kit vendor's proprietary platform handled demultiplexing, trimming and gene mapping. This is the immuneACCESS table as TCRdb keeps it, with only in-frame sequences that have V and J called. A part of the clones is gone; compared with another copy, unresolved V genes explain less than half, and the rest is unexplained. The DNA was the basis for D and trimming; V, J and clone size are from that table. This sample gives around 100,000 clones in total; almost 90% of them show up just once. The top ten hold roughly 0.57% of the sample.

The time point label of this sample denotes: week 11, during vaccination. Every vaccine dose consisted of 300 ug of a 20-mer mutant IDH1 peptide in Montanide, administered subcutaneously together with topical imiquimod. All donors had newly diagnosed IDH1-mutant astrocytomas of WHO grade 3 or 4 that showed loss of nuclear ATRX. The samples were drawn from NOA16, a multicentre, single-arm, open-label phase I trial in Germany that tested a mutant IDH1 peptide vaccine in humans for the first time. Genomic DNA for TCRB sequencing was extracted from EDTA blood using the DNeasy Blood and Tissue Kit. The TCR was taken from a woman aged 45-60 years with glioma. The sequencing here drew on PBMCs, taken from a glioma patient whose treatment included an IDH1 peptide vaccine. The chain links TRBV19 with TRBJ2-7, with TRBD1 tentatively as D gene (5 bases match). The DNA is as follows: TGTGCCAGTAGTATCGCCGTAGACAGCCTCCCCTACGAGCAGTACTTC. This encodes CASSIAVDSLPYEQYF.